This TCR beta chain is from a study of shared clonotypes between healthy human individuals. Study in general: Three CD4 naive, three CD4 memory, two CD8 naive and one CD8 memory plate were used per donor. Study conclusions and caveats: Clonotypes shared by all four donors outscored non-shared clonotypes in generation probability. Among donors, the sharing of clonotypes was expected to be influenced by sequencing depth.

Some clones are missing from TCRdb's copy, which holds only in-frame ones; the method was immunoSEQ multiplex PCR. The sample holds around 650,000 clones; about 96% are singletons and the top ten take roughly 0.12%. It was CD45RO-negative cells, positively selected for CCR7, that made up naive CD8 cells, with terminally differentiated effector memory CD45RA+ cells excluded. Notes on this clone: What it binds is unknown.

The TCR sequence derives from a woman in her twenties or thirties in good health. Sequenced input: naive CD8+ T cells sorted from blood.

The CDR3 is CASSLFFGDYEQYF. DNA for the CDR3: TGTGCCAGCAGCTTATTCTTTGGAGACTACGAGCAGTACTTC. The chain recombines TRBV11-2 with TRBJ2-7; no clear D gene. The CDR3 has 14 amino acids. Trimming left V 2 bases short and J 3 bases short, with 11 bases between. In germline, CDR1 is SGHAT, CDR2 FQNNGV. Together with reference TRBV11-2 and TRBJ2-7, the CDR3 gives the full variable domain: EAGVAQSPRYKIIEKRQSVAFWCNPISGHATLYWYQQILGQGPKLLIQFQNNGVVDDSQLPKDRFSAERLKGVDSTLKIQPAKLEDSAVYLCASSLFFGDYEQYFGPGTRLTVT.